One T cell receptor beta chain is described in this entry. As originally analysed: From reference gene primer amplification, estimates of nucleated cell counts were derived. Method: immunoSEQ multiplex PCR; TCRdb's copy keeps in-frame clones and lacks some. V and J calls and clone size follow that table, whereas D and trimming were derived from the DNA. The sample yields around 150,000 clones, approximately 87% seen once. This sample was taken from a study of blood T cell repertoires in COVID-19. Study in general: The origin of the acute and convalescent COVID-19 samples was the United States, Italy and Spain. Sources were T cells, B-cell-depleted T cells, or PBMCs; the material itself was cDNA or gDNA.

Per the germline V gene, CDR1 is DFQATT and CDR2 is SNEGSKA (reference sequence). Trimming removed 3 bases at V and 4 bases at J, with 13 bases between. This CDR3 is built from 14 residues. The genes are TRBV20-1 and TRBJ1-5; D is unresolved. The TCR was taken from a woman in her 70s with COVID-19, enrolled during active disease. Sequenced input: peripheral blood. Here the CDR3 reads CSASEVQDNQPQHF. DNA for the CDR3: TGCAGTGCTAGTGAAGTGCAGGATAATCAGCCCCAGCATTTT.